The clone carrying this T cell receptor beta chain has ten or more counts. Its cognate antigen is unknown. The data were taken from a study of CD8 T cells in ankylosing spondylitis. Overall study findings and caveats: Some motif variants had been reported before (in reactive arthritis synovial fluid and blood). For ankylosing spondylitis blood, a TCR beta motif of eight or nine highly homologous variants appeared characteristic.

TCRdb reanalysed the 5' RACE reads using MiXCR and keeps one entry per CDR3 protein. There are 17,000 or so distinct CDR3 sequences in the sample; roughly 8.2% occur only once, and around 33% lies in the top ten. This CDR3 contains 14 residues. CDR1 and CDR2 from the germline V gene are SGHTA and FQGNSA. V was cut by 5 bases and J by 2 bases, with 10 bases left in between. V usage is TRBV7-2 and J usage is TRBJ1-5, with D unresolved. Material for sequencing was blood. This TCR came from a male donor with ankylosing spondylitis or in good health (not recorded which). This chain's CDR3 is CASSPSERNQPQHF. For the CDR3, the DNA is TGTGCCAGCAGCCCTTCCGAGCGCAATCAGCCCCAGCATTTT.